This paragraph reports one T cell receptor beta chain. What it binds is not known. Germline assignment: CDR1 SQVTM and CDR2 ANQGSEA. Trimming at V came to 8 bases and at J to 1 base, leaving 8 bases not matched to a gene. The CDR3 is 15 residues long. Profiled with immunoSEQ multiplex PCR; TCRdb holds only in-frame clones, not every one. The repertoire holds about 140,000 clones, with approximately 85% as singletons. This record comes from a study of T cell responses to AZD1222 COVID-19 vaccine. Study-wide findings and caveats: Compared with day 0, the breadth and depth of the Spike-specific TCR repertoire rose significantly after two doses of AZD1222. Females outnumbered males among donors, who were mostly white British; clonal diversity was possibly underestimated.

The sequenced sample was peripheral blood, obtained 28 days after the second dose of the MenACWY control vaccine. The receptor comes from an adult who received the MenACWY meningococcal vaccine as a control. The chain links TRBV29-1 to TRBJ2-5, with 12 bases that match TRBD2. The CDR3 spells CSSTPSGGAQETQYF. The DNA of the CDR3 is TGCAGCTCGACCCCTAGCGGGGGGGCCCAAGAGACCCAGTACTTC.